These 17 T cell receptor beta chains originate from one sample sequenced in a study of shared clonotypes between healthy human individuals. Data came from immunoSEQ multiplex PCR; TCRdb stores just in-frame clones and leaves some out. The table includes roughly 2 million clones, roughly 94% detected once. The material sequenced was naive CD4+ T cells sorted from blood. Subset of the sample: CD45RA+ positively selected. These receptors were obtained from a man between 18 and 35 years old in good health.

Regarding this clone: Other nucleotide sequences in the sample specify the same CDR3. This CDR3 reads CASSSTAEAFF. CDR3 in DNA: TGTGCCAGCAGCTCCACAGCTGAAGCTTTCTTT. V and J are TRBV7-9 and TRBJ1-1, with D unresolved. V was trimmed by 4 bases and J by 6 bases, leaving 6 bases between them. This CDR3 is 11 amino acids long. Germline V lookup: CDR1 SEHNR, CDR2 FQNEAQ (reference sequence).

This sequence joins TRBV6-5 and TRBJ1-1, with D possibly matching TRBD1 (5 bases). The CDR3 contains 14 residues. The V and J ends lost 2 bases and 4 bases respectively, with 11 bases between them. CDR1 MNHEY and CDR2 SVGAGI come from the germline V gene. CDR3 bases: TGTGCCAGCAGTTACGGCAGGGTAAGCACTGAAGCTTTCTTT. It yields the protein CASSYGRVSTEAFF.

The CDR3 loop reads CASSLGGLSYNSPLHF. The CDR3 nucleotides are TGTGCCAGCAGCCTCGGGGGCCTCTCCTATAATTCACCCCTCCACTTT. The chain uses TRBV6-6 and TRBJ1-6; D is possibly TRBD1 (6 bases). The germline V and J ends were trimmed by 6 bases and 0 bases, with 12 bases remaining between them. The CDR3 extends over 16 amino acids. Germline-derived CDR1 and CDR2 are MNHNY and SVGAGI (reference sequence).

This clone was seen just once. This sequence joins TRBV10-1 and TRBJ2-4, with D perhaps matching TRBD2 (6 bases). CDR1 and CDR2 (germline): WNHNN, SYGVQD (reference sequence). The CDR3 consists of 15 residues. V was pared by 3 bases and J by 0 bases, with 9 bases between. The CDR3 DNA follows: TGCGCCAGCAGTGATGGCGGGGTAGCCAAAAACATTCAGTACTTC. This gives the protein CASSDGGVAKNIQYF.

This clone appeared a single time. The CDR3 nucleotides are TGTGCCAGCACGGACAGGGCTGGGGCCAACGTCCTGACTTTC. Amino acid sequence: CASTDRAGANVLTF. The chain couples TRBV7-2 to TRBJ2-6; TRBD1 aligns across 8 bases. Germline V gene data show CDR1 as SGHTA and CDR2 as FQGNSA. The ends lost 7 bases at V and 2 bases at J; junction bases unmatched: 1. This CDR3 has 14 residues.

The gene calls are TRBV2 and TRBJ2-5; 7 positions agree with TRBD1. With V trimmed by 5 bases and J by 2 bases, 8 bases remained unmatched. CDR3 length: 15 amino acids. CDR1 and CDR2 from the germline V gene are SNHLY and FYNNEI. DNA of the CDR3: TGTGCCAGCAGTTTGGGACAGAAAAATCAAGAGACCCAGTACTTC. It translates to CASSLGQKNQETQYF.

The chain employs TRBV2 and TRBJ2-4, with D perhaps matching TRBD2 (5 bases). V dropped 1 base and J dropped 3 bases, with 10 bases sitting between them. Germline V gene lookup returns CDR1 SNHLY and CDR2 FYNNEI. The CDR3 sequence is 15 residues long. The CDR3 nucleotides read TGTGCCAGCAGTGAAGAGCGGACGGACAAAAACATTCAGTACTTC. Its protein is CASSEERTDKNIQYF.

The V gene is TRBV2, the J gene TRBJ2-7; 10 nucleotides match TRBD1. Per germline, CDR1 SNHLY and CDR2 FYNNEI. V dropped 1 base and J dropped 2; count of bases not matched to a gene: 17. The CDR3 has 20 amino acids. In DNA, the CDR3 is TGTGCCAGCAGTGAAGAGGCCGGGACAGGGGTAAGGGTTTGGGCCTACGAGCAGTACTTC. Protein: CASSEEAGTGVRVWAYEQYF.

This chain links TRBV5-5 with TRBJ2-2; D ambiguous. Germline V gene lookup returns CDR1 SGHKS and CDR2 YYEKEE (reference sequence). The CDR3 is 17 amino acids. The V end lost 0 bases, the J end lost 5 bases, and 17 bases lay between the germline ends. The CDR3 sequence is CASSLGIDRKGTGELFF. The CDR3 region has the DNA TGTGCCAGCAGCTTGGGGATAGACCGAAAGGGTACCGGGGAGCTGTTTTTT.

The rearrangement joins TRBV18 to TRBJ1-1; 7 nucleotides line up with TRBD1. This CDR3 spans 15 amino acids. The junction had 4 bases not matched to a gene; V was cut back by 0 bases and J by 3 bases. Germline CDR1 reads KGHSH; CDR2 reads LQKENI. CDR3: CASSPPRGQYTEAFF. For the CDR3, the DNA is TGTGCCAGCTCACCACCGAGGGGACAGTACACTGAAGCTTTCTTT. Supplemented by reference TRBV18 and TRBJ1-1, the full variable domain reads NAGVMQNPRHLVRRRGQEARLRCSPMKGHSHVYWYRQLPEEGLKFMVYLQKENIIDESGMPKERFSAEFPKEGPSILRIQQVVRGDSAAYFCASSPPRGQYTEAFFGQGTRLTVV.

This rearrangement joins TRBV27 to TRBJ2-5, with D perhaps matching TRBD1 (5 bases). Trimming took off 4 bases at V and 0 bases at J, with 9 bases between the two ends. The CDR3 runs to 14 residues. Per germline, CDR1 MNHEY and CDR2 SMNVEV (reference sequence). The CDR3 region is CASSWTNNQETQYF. CDR3 in DNA: TGTGCCAGCAGTTGGACAAACAACCAAGAGACCCAGTACTTC.

The gene calls are TRBV5-6 and TRBJ2-1; weak D call: TRBD2 (6 bases). With 4 bases removed from V and 3 bases from J, the gap between germline ends came to 14 bases. Germline values: CDR1 SGHDT, CDR2 YYEEEE. This CDR3 spans 15 amino acids. The CDR3 bases are TGTGCCAGCAGCACCCTCTCTAGCGACTACAATGAGCAGTTCTTC. It codes for CASSTLSSDYNEQFF.

Turning to this clone: This specimen includes other DNA sequences encoding the same CDR3. V usage is TRBV7-2 and J usage is TRBJ2-7; D is tentatively TRBD1 or TRBD2 (5 bases each). Trimming pared 5 bases from V and 4 bases from J, leaving 9 bases between. Germline V gives CDR1 SGHTA, CDR2 FQGNSA. The CDR3 spans 12 residues. CDR3 in DNA: TGTGCCAGCAGCCCGGGACCGTACGAGCAGTACTTC. Translated: CASSPGPYEQYF.

The V call is TRBV4-1, the J call TRBJ2-2, with D tentatively TRBD2 (5 bases). This CDR3 has 15 residues. Germline V lookup: CDR1 MGHRA, CDR2 YSYEKL. V was trimmed by 1 base and J by 4 bases, leaving 10 bases between them. The CDR3 here is CASSQGSERTGELFF. CDR3 coding DNA: TGCGCCAGCAGCCAAGGTAGCGAGCGCACCGGGGAGCTGTTTTTT.

The rearrangement uses TRBV5-8 and TRBJ2-1; D ambiguous. CDR1 and CDR2 from the germline V gene are SGHTS and YDEGEE. The CDR3 is made up of 15 amino acids. Deletions cut 3 bases from V and 8 bases from J, with 18 bases between. The CDR3 bases are TGTGCCAGCAGCTACCGCAGAATTGGTGGGTATGAGCAGTTCTTC. Its translation: CASSYRRIGGYEQFF. Based on the CDR3 plus reference TRBV5-8 and TRBJ2-1, the full variable domain is EAGVTQSPTHLIKTRGQQATLRCSPISGHTSVYWYQQALGLGLQFLLWYDEGEERNRGNFPPRFSGRQFPNYSSELNVNALELEDSALYLCASSYRRIGGYEQFFGPGTRLTVL.

The chain uses TRBV6-1 and TRBJ1-3; D unresolved. The CDR3 consists of 17 residues. The germline V gene has CDR1 MNHNS and CDR2 SASEGT. Trimming cost V 3 bases and J 0 bases, with 15 bases left between them. The CDR3 bases are TGTGCCAGCAGTGACAGGAGTCGGGTACCCTCTGGAAACACCATATATTTT. Translated: CASSDRSRVPSGNTIYF.

This clone was observed once. The chain has TRBV6-5 and TRBJ1-2, with 7 bases identical to TRBD1. Trimming removed 6 bases from V and 4 bases from J; junction bases left unmatched: 8. CDR3 size: 14 residues. Germline V lookup: CDR1 MNHEY, CDR2 SVGAGI. The CDR3 reads CASRPYRGAYGYTF. CDR3 bases: TGTGCCAGCAGACCCTACAGGGGTGCCTATGGCTACACCTTC.